The clone carrying this T cell receptor beta chain was recorded only once. Treatment specified: randomized to nivolumab then ipilimumab (arm A) or the reverse (arm B). This specimen belongs to a study of sequential checkpoint blockade in melanoma. The CDR3 totals 15 residues. In germline, CDR1 is LNHNV, CDR2 YYDKDF (reference sequence). The V end was cut by 7 bases, the J end by 6 bases, with 19 bases between. Using immunoSEQ multiplex PCR, the repertoire was profiled, and TCRdb retains in-frame clones only, with some absent. The table lists tens of thousands of clones, less than 85% of them singletons.

This sequence originates from a human donor with melanoma. The sequencing here drew on CD8+ T cells sorted from blood (inferred from file names), taken from a patient given nivolumab and ipilimumab in sequence. The chain uses TRBV15 and TRBJ2-1, with D possibly matching TRBD2 (7 bases). This CDR3 is CATTSGGLGINEQFF. In DNA form, the CDR3 reads TGTGCCACCACCTCGGGGGGCCTAGGGATCAATGAGCAGTTCTTC.